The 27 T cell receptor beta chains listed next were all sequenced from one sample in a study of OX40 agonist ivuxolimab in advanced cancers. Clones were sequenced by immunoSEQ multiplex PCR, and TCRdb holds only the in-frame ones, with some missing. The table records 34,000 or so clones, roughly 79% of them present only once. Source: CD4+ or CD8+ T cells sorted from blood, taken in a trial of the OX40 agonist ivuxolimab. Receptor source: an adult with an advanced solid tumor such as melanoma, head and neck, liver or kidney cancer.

CDR3 region: CASSLERGTGHEKLFF. In nucleotides, the CDR3 is TGTGCCAGCAGCTTAGAAAGGGGGACGGGGCATGAAAAACTGTTTTTT. J is TRBJ1-4 and V is TRBV7-8; TRBD1 might be the D (6 bases). CDR3 length: 16 residues. Germline CDR1 is SGHVS and CDR2 is FQNEAQ. Trimming took off 1 base at V and 6 bases at J, with 15 bases between the two ends.

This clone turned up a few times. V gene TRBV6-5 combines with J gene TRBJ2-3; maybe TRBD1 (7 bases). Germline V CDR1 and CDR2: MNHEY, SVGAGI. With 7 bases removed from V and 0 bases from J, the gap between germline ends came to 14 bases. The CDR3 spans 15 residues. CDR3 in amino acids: CASTRQGGSTDTQYF. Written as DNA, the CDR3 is TGTGCCAGCACCAGACAGGGAGGAAGCACAGATACGCAGTATTTT.

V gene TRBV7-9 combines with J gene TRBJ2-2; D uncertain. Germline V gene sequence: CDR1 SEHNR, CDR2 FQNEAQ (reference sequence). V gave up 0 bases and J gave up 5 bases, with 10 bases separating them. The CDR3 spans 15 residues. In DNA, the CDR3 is TGTGCCAGCAGCTTAGCGCGCGGTCTTACCGGGGAGCTGTTTTTT. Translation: CASSLARGLTGELFF.

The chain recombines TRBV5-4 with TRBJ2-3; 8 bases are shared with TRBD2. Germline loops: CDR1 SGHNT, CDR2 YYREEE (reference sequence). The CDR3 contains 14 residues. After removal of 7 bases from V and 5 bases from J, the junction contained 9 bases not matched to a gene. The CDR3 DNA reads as TGTGCCAGCCGAGCGGGGGTAACAGGAGATACGCAGTATTTT. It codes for CASRAGVTGDTQYF.

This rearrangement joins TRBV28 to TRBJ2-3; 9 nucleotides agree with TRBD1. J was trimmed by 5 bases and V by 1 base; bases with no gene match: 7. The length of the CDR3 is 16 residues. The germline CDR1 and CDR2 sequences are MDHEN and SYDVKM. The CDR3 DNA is TGTGCCAGCAGTTTATTGGGACAGGGAGTACAAGATACGCAGTATTTT. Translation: CASSLLGQGVQDTQYF.

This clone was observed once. In DNA, the CDR3 is TGTGCCAGCAGCGGAGAGACCCAGTACTTC. This sequence encodes CASSGETQYF. The chain carries TRBV21-1 and TRBJ2-5. TRBV21-1 is termed a pseudogene. The CDR3 runs 10 residues.

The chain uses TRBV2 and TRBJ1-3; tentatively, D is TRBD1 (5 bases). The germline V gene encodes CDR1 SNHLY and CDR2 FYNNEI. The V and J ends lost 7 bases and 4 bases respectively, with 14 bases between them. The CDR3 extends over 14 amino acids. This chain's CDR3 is CASISRGWGNTIYF. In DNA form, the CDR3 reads TGTGCCAGCATTTCAAGGGGATGGGGAAACACCATATATTTT.

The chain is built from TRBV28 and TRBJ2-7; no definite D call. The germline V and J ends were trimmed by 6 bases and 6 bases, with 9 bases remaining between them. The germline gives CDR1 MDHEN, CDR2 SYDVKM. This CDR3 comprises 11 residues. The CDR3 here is CASSDRAEQYF. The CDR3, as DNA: TGTGCCAGCAGCGACCGGGCCGAGCAGTACTTC. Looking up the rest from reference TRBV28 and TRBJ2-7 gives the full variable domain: DVKVTQSSRYLVKRTGEKVFLECVQDMDHENMFWYRQDPGLGLRLIYFSYDVKMKEKGDIPEGYSVSREKKERFSLILESASTNQTSMYLCASSDRAEQYFGPGTRLTVT.

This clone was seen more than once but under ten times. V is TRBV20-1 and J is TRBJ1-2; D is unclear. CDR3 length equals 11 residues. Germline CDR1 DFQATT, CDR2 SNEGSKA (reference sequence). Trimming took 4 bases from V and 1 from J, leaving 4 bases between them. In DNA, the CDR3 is TGCAGTGCTACGAATAACTATGGCTACACCTTC. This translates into CSATNNYGYTF.

The CDR3 DNA sequence: TGTGCCAGCAGCCCCGGGGGGGCGGGCAATCAGCCCCAGCATTTT. The encoded protein is CASSPGGAGNQPQHF. The V call is TRBV25-1, the J call TRBJ1-5; TRBD1 might be the D (6 bases). In germline, CDR1 is MGHDK, CDR2 SYGVNS. V was cut by 6 bases and J by 2 bases, with 14 bases left in between. The length of the CDR3 is 15 residues.

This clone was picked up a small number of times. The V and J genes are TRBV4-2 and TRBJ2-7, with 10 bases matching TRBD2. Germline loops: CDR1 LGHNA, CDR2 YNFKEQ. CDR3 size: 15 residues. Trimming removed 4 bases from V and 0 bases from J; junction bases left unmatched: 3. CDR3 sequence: CASSLERGGSYEQYF. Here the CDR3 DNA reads TGTGCCAGCAGCCTCGAGCGGGGGGGCTCCTACGAGCAGTACTTC.

The DNA of the CDR3 is TGCGCCAGCAGCCCCCGGACAGACACCGGGGAGCTGTTTTTT. It is translated as CASSPRTDTGELFF. This chain connects TRBV5-1 to TRBJ2-2, with TRBD1 as a possible D gene (6 bases). The V gene's germline CDR1 is SGHRS and CDR2 YFSETQ. The CDR3 has 14 amino acids. Trimming left V 4 bases short and J 3 bases short, with 10 bases between.

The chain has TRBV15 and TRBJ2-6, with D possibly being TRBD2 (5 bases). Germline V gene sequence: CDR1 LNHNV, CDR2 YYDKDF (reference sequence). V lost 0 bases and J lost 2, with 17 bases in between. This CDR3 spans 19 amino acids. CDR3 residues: CATSRDRQQRPPGANVLTF. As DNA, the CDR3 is TGTGCCACCAGCAGAGATAGGCAGCAGCGGCCCCCTGGGGCCAACGTCCTGACTTTC.

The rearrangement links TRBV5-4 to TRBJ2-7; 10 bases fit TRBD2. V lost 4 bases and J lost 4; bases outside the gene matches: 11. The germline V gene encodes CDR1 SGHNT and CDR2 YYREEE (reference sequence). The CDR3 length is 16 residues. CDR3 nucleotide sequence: TGTGCCAGCAGCCAAGATTGGCTAGCGGGGGATTACGAGCAGTACTTC. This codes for CASSQDWLAGDYEQYF.

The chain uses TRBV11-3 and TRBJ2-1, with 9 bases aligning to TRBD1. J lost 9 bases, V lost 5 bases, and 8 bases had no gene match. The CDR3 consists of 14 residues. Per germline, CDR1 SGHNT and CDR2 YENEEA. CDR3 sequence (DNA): TGTGCCAGCAGCGCGACGACAGGGGGAACTGAGCAGTTCTTC. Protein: CASSATTGGTEQFF.

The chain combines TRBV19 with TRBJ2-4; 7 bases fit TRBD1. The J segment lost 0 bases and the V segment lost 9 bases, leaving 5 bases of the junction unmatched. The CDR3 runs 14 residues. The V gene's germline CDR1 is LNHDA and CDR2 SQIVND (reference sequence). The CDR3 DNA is TGTGCCAGCGGACAGGAGGTAGCCAAAAACATTCAGTACTTC. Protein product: CASGQEVAKNIQYF.

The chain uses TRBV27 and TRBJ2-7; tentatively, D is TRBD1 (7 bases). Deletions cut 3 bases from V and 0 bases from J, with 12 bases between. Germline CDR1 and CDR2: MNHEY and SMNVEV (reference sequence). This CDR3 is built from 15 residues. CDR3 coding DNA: TGTGCCAGCAGTTTCGCGGGACAGACCTCCTACGAGCAGTACTTC. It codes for CASSFAGQTSYEQYF.

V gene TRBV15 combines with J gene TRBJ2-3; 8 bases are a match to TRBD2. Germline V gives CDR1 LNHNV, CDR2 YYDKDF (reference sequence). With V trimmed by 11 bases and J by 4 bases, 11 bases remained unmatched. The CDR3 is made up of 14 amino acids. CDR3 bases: TGTGCCGCCTCGGGTAGCGGGAACCCAGATACGCAGTATTTT. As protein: CAASGSGNPDTQYF.

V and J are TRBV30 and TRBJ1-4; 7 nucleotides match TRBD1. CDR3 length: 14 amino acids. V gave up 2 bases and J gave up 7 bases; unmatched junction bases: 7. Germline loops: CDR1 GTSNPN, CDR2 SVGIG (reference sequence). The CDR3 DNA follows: TGTGCCTGGAGTCACGGACAGGAGGCTGAAAAACTGTTTTTT. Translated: CAWSHGQEAEKLFF. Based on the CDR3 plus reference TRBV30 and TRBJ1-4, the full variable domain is SQTIHQWPATLVQPVGSPLSLECTVEGTSNPNLYWYRQAAGRGLQLLFYSVGIGQISSEVPQNLSASRPQDRQFILSSKKLLLSDSGFYLCAWSHGQEAEKLFFGSGTQLSVL.

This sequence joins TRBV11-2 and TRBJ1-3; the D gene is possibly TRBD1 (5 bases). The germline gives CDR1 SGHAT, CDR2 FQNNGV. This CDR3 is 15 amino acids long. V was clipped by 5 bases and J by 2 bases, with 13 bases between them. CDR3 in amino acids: CASSPGSYAGNTIYF. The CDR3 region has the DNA TGTGCCAGCAGCCCAGGGTCCTATGCTGGAAACACCATATATTTT. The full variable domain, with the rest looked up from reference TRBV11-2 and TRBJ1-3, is EAGVAQSPRYKIIEKRQSVAFWCNPISGHATLYWYQQILGQGPKLLIQFQNNGVVDDSQLPKDRFSAERLKGVDSTLKIQPAKLEDSAVYLCASSPGSYAGNTIYFGEGSWLTVV.

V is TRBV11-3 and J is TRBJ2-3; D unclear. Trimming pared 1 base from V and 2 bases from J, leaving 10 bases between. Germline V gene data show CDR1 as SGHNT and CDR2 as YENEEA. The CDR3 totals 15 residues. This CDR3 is CASSLGQTPTDTQYF. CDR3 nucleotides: TGTGCCAGCAGCTTAGGTCAAACCCCCACAGATACGCAGTATTTT.

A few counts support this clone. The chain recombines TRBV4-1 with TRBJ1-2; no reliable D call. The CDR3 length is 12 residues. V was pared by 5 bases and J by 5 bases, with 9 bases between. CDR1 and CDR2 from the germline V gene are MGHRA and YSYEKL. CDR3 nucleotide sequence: TGCGCCAGCAGCGTGGAGGGTTATGGCTACACCTTC. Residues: CASSVEGYGYTF.

The CDR3 loop is CASSLRQSTDTQYF. The CDR3 coding sequence is TGTGCCAGCAGCTTACGACAGAGCACAGATACGCAGTATTTT. The genes are TRBV7-8 and TRBJ2-3; tentative D call: TRBD1 (5 bases). V was cut by 2 bases and J by 0 bases, with 6 bases left in between. The CDR3 runs 14 residues. Germline V gene lookup returns CDR1 SGHVS and CDR2 FQNEAQ.

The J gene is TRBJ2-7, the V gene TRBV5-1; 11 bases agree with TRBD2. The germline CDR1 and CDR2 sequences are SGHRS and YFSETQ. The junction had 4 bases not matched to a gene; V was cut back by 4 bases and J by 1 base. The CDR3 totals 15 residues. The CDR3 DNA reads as TGCGCCAGCAGCATTGGGACTAGCGGTTCCTACGAGCAGTACTTC. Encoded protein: CASSIGTSGSYEQYF.

CDR3 sequence (DNA): TGTGCCACCCCGAGTCATTACGAAGAGACCCAGTACTTC. This translates into CATPSHYEETQYF. V and J are TRBV6-4 and TRBJ2-5; no definite D call. The CDR3 covers 13 residues. The V gene lost 10 bases and the J gene lost 3 bases, with 15 bases spanning the gap. Germline V CDR1 and CDR2: MRHNA, SNTAGT.

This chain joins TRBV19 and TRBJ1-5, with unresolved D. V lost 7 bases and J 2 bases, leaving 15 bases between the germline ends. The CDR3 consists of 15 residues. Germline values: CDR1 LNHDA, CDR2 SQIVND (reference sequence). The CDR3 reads CASTLGLRGNQPQHF. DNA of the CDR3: TGTGCCAGTACCCTCGGACTGAGGGGCAATCAGCCCCAGCATTTT.

CDR3 coding DNA: TGTGCTGTCGCCCCGATGGGGGAAGGGACCGGGGAGCTGTTTTTT. Amino acid sequence: CAVAPMGEGTGELFF. The chain has TRBV10-3 and TRBJ2-2; tentatively, D is TRBD1 or TRBD2 (5 bases each). This CDR3 has 15 residues. The germline CDR1 and CDR2 sequences are ENHRY and SYGVKD.